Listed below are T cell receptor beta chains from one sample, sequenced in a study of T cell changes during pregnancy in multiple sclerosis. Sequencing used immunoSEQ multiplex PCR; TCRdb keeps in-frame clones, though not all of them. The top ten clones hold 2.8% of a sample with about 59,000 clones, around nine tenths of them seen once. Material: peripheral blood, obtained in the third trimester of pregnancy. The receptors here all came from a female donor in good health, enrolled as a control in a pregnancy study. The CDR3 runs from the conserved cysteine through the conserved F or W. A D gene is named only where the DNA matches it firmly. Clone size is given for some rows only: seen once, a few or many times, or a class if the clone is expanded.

CDR3aa: CASSPRTSGVYNEQFF; CDR3nt: TGTGCCAGCAGTCCTCGAACTAGCGGGGTTTACAATGAGCAGTTCTTC; d_gene: TRBD2; j_gene: TRBJ2-1; abundance: NA; v_gene: TRBV4-2
CDR3aa: CASSTPDGGDEKLFF; CDR3nt: TGTGCCAGCAGCACTCCGGATGGTGGAGATGAAAAACTGTTTTTT; d_gene: NA; j_gene: TRBJ1-4; abundance: NA; v_gene: TRBV6-6
CDR3aa: CASSLLMETQYF; CDR3nt: TGTGCCAGCAGCTTGTTAATGGAGACCCAGTACTTC; d_gene: NA; j_gene: TRBJ2-5; abundance: NA; v_gene: TRBV7-2
CDR3aa: CATRVGLGYNEQFF; CDR3nt: TGTGCCACCCGGGTGGGGCTCGGCTACAATGAGCAGTTCTTC; d_gene: NA; j_gene: TRBJ2-1; abundance: NA; v_gene: TRBV19
CDR3aa: CASSSWADTEAFF; CDR3nt: TGTGCCAGTAGTAGTTGGGCCGACACTGAAGCTTTCTTT; d_gene: NA; j_gene: TRBJ1-1; abundance: NA; v_gene: TRBV19
CDR3aa: CSGDRGRFGAFF; CDR3nt: TGCAGCGGGGACAGGGGGCGATTCGGAGCTTTCTTT; d_gene: TRBD1; j_gene: TRBJ1-1; abundance: once; v_gene: TRBV29-1
CDR3aa: CASSDSAGGYNEQFF; CDR3nt: TGTGCCAGCAGTGACTCAGCGGGGGGGTACAATGAGCAGTTCTTC; d_gene: TRBD2; j_gene: TRBJ2-1; abundance: few; v_gene: TRBV6-4
CDR3aa: CASSLIRDSQETQYF; CDR3nt: TGTGCCAGCAGCCTCATCAGGGATTCGCAAGAGACCCAGTACTTC; d_gene: NA; j_gene: TRBJ2-5; abundance: NA; v_gene: TRBV7-9
CDR3aa: CASSLQWLDEQYF; CDR3nt: TGTGCCAGCAGCTTACAATGGCTCGACGAGCAGTACTTC; d_gene: NA; j_gene: TRBJ2-7; abundance: NA; v_gene: TRBV11-3
CDR3aa: CASSQTGNNQPQHF; CDR3nt: TGTGCCAGCAGCCAGACAGGGAACAATCAGCCCCAGCATTTT; d_gene: TRBD1; j_gene: TRBJ1-5; abundance: NA; v_gene: TRBV14
CDR3aa: CASREEHYEQYF; CDR3nt: TGTGCCAGCAGGGAGGAACACTACGAGCAGTACTTC; d_gene: NA; j_gene: TRBJ2-7; abundance: NA; v_gene: TRBV2
CDR3aa: CASSLTRFPSTDTQYF; CDR3nt: TGCGCCAGCAGCTTGACGAGGTTCCCTAGCACAGATACGCAGTATTTT; d_gene: NA; j_gene: TRBJ2-3; abundance: once; v_gene: TRBV5-1
CDR3aa: CASSLEGDRGHEQYF; CDR3nt: TGCGCCAGCAGCTTGGAAGGAGACAGGGGGCACGAGCAGTACTTC; d_gene: TRBD1; j_gene: TRBJ2-7; abundance: NA; v_gene: TRBV5-1
CDR3aa: CASSLWGQELAFF; CDR3nt: TGTGCCAGCAGTTTATGGGGGCAGGAATTGGCTTTCTTT; d_gene: NA; j_gene: TRBJ1-1; abundance: NA; v_gene: TRBV28
CDR3aa: CAWSGSSRDTQYF; CDR3nt: TGTGCCTGGAGTGGATCAAGTAGAGATACGCAGTATTTT; d_gene: NA; j_gene: TRBJ2-3; abundance: NA; v_gene: TRBV30
CDR3aa: CASSPDRVNQPQHF; CDR3nt: TGTGCCAGCAGTCCGGACAGGGTAAATCAGCCCCAGCATTTT; d_gene: TRBD1; j_gene: TRBJ1-5; abundance: NA; v_gene: TRBV28
CDR3aa: CASSQRGRGSEEQYF; CDR3nt: TGTGCCAGCAGTCAGCGAGGAAGGGGGTCTGAAGAGCAGTACTTC; d_gene: NA; j_gene: TRBJ2-7; abundance: NA; v_gene: TRBV28
CDR3aa: CASSLLQGSPKNIQYF; CDR3nt: TGTGCCAGCAGCTTACTCCAGGGGAGTCCCAAAAACATTCAGTACTTC; d_gene: NA; j_gene: TRBJ2-4; abundance: NA; v_gene: TRBV7-2
CDR3aa: CASKDSLAGRMEQYF; CDR3nt: TGTGCCAGCAAGGATAGTCTAGCGGGCCGAATGGAGCAGTACTTC; d_gene: TRBD2; j_gene: TRBJ2-7; abundance: once; v_gene: TRBV27
CDR3aa: CASRPGTANQPQHF; CDR3nt: TGTGCCAGCAGGCCCGGGACAGCGAATCAGCCCCAGCATTTT; d_gene: TRBD1; j_gene: TRBJ1-5; abundance: few; v_gene: TRBV28
CDR3aa: CASSQLRGRADYTF; CDR3nt: TGCGCCAGCAGCCAGCTCAGGGGCAGGGCTGACTACACCTTC; d_gene: NA; j_gene: TRBJ1-2; abundance: NA; v_gene: TRBV4-3
CDR3aa: CASSSMGGPYGNTIYF; CDR3nt: TGTGCCAGCAGCTCTATGGGTGGGCCTTACGGAAACACCATATATTTT; d_gene: NA; j_gene: TRBJ1-3; abundance: NA; v_gene: TRBV9
CDR3aa: CASSLGAQQPQHF; CDR3nt: TGTGCCAGCAGCTTAGGGGCGCAGCAGCCCCAGCATTTT; d_gene: NA; j_gene: TRBJ1-5; abundance: NA; v_gene: TRBV7-8
CDR3aa: CASSQEYRGLNYGYTF; CDR3nt: TGCGCCAGCAGCCAAGAATACAGGGGGCTTAACTATGGCTACACCTTC; d_gene: TRBD1; j_gene: TRBJ1-2; abundance: NA; v_gene: TRBV4-1
CDR3aa: CASSMGGRGLSGANVLTF; CDR3nt: TGTGCCAGTAGTATGGGGGGCAGGGGGCTAAGTGGGGCCAACGTCCTGACTTTC; d_gene: TRBD1; j_gene: TRBJ2-6; abundance: NA; v_gene: TRBV19
CDR3aa: CASSLEQPPYEQYF; CDR3nt: TGCGCCAGCAGCTTGGAACAACCTCCCTACGAGCAGTACTTC; d_gene: NA; j_gene: TRBJ2-7; abundance: NA; v_gene: TRBV5-1
CDR3aa: CASSVDPANYGYTF; CDR3nt: TGTGCCAGCAGCGTAGATCCAGCTAACTATGGCTACACCTTC; d_gene: NA; j_gene: TRBJ1-2; abundance: NA; v_gene: TRBV9
CDR3aa: CATSRVGGSNEKLFF; CDR3nt: TGTGCCACCAGCAGAGTTGGGGGGTCTAATGAAAAACTGTTTTTT; d_gene: NA; j_gene: TRBJ1-4; abundance: NA; v_gene: TRBV15
CDR3aa: CASSLSPTRGYTF; CDR3nt: TGTGCCAGCAGTTTGAGCCCTACGAGGGGCTACACCTTC; d_gene: NA; j_gene: TRBJ1-2; abundance: NA; v_gene: TRBV27
CDR3aa: CASSPAPGLAGGDEQFF; CDR3nt: TGTGCCAGCAGCCCTGCCCCGGGACTAGCGGGAGGTGATGAGCAGTTCTTC; d_gene: TRBD2; j_gene: TRBJ2-1; abundance: NA; v_gene: TRBV7-7
CDR3aa: CASSSDTNYGYTF; CDR3nt: TGTGCCAGCAGCTCCGACACCAACTATGGCTACACCTTC; d_gene: NA; j_gene: TRBJ1-2; abundance: NA; v_gene: TRBV7-2
CDR3aa: CASSFYPTGGEQYF; CDR3nt: TGTGCCAGCAGCTTTTACCCGACAGGGGGAGAGCAGTACTTC; d_gene: TRBD1; j_gene: TRBJ2-7; abundance: once; v_gene: TRBV7-2
CDR3aa: CASSLARVYGYTF; CDR3nt: TGTGCCAGCAGTTTAGCCAGGGTCTATGGCTACACCTTC; d_gene: NA; j_gene: TRBJ1-2; abundance: NA; v_gene: TRBV27
CDR3aa: CASSLGQAGIQETQYF; CDR3nt: TGTGCCAGCAGCCTAGGACAGGCGGGAATCCAAGAGACCCAGTACTTC; d_gene: NA; j_gene: TRBJ2-5; abundance: NA; v_gene: TRBV5-8
CDR3aa: CASSQSRGVGQGRSGTGELFF; CDR3nt: TGCGCCAGCAGCCAGTCGAGAGGGGTGGGACAGGGGCGTTCGGGGACCGGGGAGCTGTTTTTT; d_gene: TRBD1; j_gene: TRBJ2-2; abundance: NA; v_gene: TRBV4-1
CDR3aa: CSVELDSSYGYTF; CDR3nt: TGCAGCGTTGAACTGGACAGCAGCTATGGCTACACCTTC; d_gene: NA; j_gene: TRBJ1-2; abundance: once; v_gene: TRBV29-1
CDR3aa: CAGGTSSNEQFF; CDR3nt: TGTGCCGGTGGGACTAGCTCCAATGAGCAGTTCTTC; d_gene: TRBD2; j_gene: TRBJ2-1; abundance: NA; v_gene: TRBV28
CDR3aa: CASRPDRPTWNTEAFF; CDR3nt: TGCGCCAGCAGACCTGACAGACCAACATGGAACACTGAAGCTTTCTTT; d_gene: NA; j_gene: TRBJ1-1; abundance: NA; v_gene: TRBV10-2
CDR3aa: CASSRRQGARDTEAFF; CDR3nt: TGTGCCAGCAGCCGGAGACAGGGGGCCAGGGACACTGAAGCTTTCTTT; d_gene: TRBD1; j_gene: TRBJ1-1; abundance: few; v_gene: TRBV7-2
CDR3aa: CASSPSRENLYEQYF; CDR3nt: TGTGCCAGCAGTCCGAGCCGGGAGAATCTTTACGAGCAGTACTTC; d_gene: NA; j_gene: TRBJ2-7; abundance: NA; v_gene: TRBV2